One sample yielded the 10 T cell receptor beta chains listed below, sequenced in a study of identifying expanded T cells in peripheral blood (dated by TCRdb to the late 2010s). Libraries were constructed by the immunoSEQ multiplex PCR assay. TCRdb carries this immuneACCESS record with in-frame sequences only. Its versions omit some clonotypes, under half of them owing to an unresolved V gene in the studies checked, with the rest unexplained. This sample holds nearly 60,000 clones; over 85% were observed only once. Of the sample, 3% to 4.5% is held by the ten largest clones. The sample comprised blood. The source is a person between 18 and 70 years old in good health.

V usage is TRBV9 and J usage is TRBJ1-2; D is unresolved. Germline V gene lookup returns CDR1 SGDLS and CDR2 YYNGEE. The CDR3 loop spans 14 amino acids. V lost 4 bases and J 4 bases, leaving 14 bases between the germline ends. In nucleotides, the CDR3 is TGTGCCAGCAGCCCAAGACCCGGCAGCTATGGCTACACCTTC. This translates into CASSPRPGSYGYTF.

The rearrangement uses TRBV29-1 and TRBJ2-3; D not resolved. Trimming stripped 1 base from V and 2 bases from J, with 10 bases between. From germline, CDR1 is SQVTM and CDR2 ANQGSEA. The CDR3 is 14 residues long. CDR3 DNA: TGCAGCGTTGAAGGGGCCGGGTTCACAGATACGCAGTATTTT. Translation gives CSVEGAGFTDTQYF.

The chain combines TRBV4-3 with TRBJ1-1; the D is unclear. The CDR3 runs 14 residues. The V end was cut by 3 bases, the J end by 1 base, with 9 bases between. Germline CDR1 is LGHNA and CDR2 is YSLEER. The CDR3 DNA sequence: TGCGCCAGCAGCCAGAACACAGAGAACACTGAAGCTTTCTTT. This gives the protein CASSQNTENTEAFF.

V is TRBV9 and J is TRBJ2-1; D ambiguous. The V and J ends lost 0 bases and 5 bases respectively, with 12 bases between them. CDR3 length: 15 residues. Germline V CDR1 and CDR2: SGDLS, YYNGEE. In nucleotides, the CDR3 is TGTGCCAGCAGCGTAGCCCGGACCCCGCACAATGAGCAGTTCTTC. Translation: CASSVARTPHNEQFF.

The CDR3 DNA sequence: TGCAGTGCTGGCGGGAGCTACGAGCAGTACTTC. Translating it yields CSAGGSYEQYF. The genes are TRBV20-1 and TRBJ2-7; TRBD2 matches 7 bases. The germline V gene encodes CDR1 DFQATT and CDR2 SNEGSKA (reference sequence). V lost 5 bases to trimming and J lost 3 bases; unmatched junction nucleotides: 1. This CDR3 has 11 amino acids.

This clone was observed a few times. The rearrangement joins TRBV28 to TRBJ1-2, with D tentatively TRBD1 (5 bases). This CDR3 is 12 amino acids long. Trimming took off 7 bases at V and 7 bases at J, with 13 bases between the two ends. The germline gives CDR1 MDHEN, CDR2 SYDVKM. The CDR3 region is CASKQGYTGYTF. In DNA, the CDR3 is TGTGCCAGCAAGCAGGGATATACTGGCTACACCTTC.

DNA for the CDR3: TGTGCCAGCAGCTATAAGGAGGGGACGGAGGTCTGGCAACCGGAAGCTTTCTTT. Its protein product is CASSYKEGTEVWQPEAFF. This chain joins TRBV4-2 and TRBJ1-1; a possible D gene is TRBD1 (5 bases). V lost 5 bases and J lost 8, with 30 bases in between. Germline V gene sequence: CDR1 LGHNA, CDR2 YNFKEQ. This CDR3 region has 18 residues.

This clone has a single count. J is TRBJ1-1 and V is TRBV6-6; a weak D match, TRBD1 (5 bases). The V gene lost 8 bases and the J gene lost 1 base, with 8 bases spanning the gap. Germline CDR1 MNHNY, CDR2 SVGAGI (reference sequence). The CDR3 totals 12 residues. CDR3: CASDSWNTEAFF. In nucleotides, the CDR3 is TGTGCCAGCGACAGTTGGAACACTGAAGCTTTCTTT.

The chain combines TRBV7-9 with TRBJ1-3, with 7 bases lining up with TRBD1. Germline CDR1 SEHNR, CDR2 FQNEAQ (reference sequence). V lost 5 bases to trimming and J lost 0 bases; unmatched junction nucleotides: 4. The CDR3 loop spans 15 amino acids. CDR3 DNA: TGTGCCAGCAGCCCGACAGGGAGCTCTGGAAACACCATATATTTT. It codes for CASSPTGSSGNTIYF. Together with reference TRBV7-9 and TRBJ1-3, the CDR3 gives the full variable domain: DTGVSQNPRHKITKRGQNVTFRCDPISEHNRLYWYRQTLGQGPEFLTYFQNEAQLEKSRLLSDRFSAERPKGSFSTLEIQRTEQGDSAMYLCASSPTGSSGNTIYFGEGSWLTVV.

The rearrangement uses TRBV5-4 and TRBJ1-2, with 7 bases fitting TRBD1. The CDR3 is 14 residues long. Germline V gives CDR1 SGHNT, CDR2 YYREEE (reference sequence). Trimming removed 2 bases from V and 3 bases from J; junction bases left unmatched: 4. The CDR3, as DNA: TGTGCCAGCAGCTTCGGGGACAGATACTATGGCTACACCTTC. This sequence encodes CASSFGDRYYGYTF.